This T cell receptor beta chain derives from a study of blood T cell repertoires in COVID-19. Study-wide background: The analysed material was cDNA or gDNA that came from T cells, B-cell-depleted T cells, or PBMCs.

Original analysis: Amplifying reference gene primers gave estimates of nucleated cell counts. Libraries were prepared by immunoSEQ multiplex PCR; TCRdb keeps only in-frame clonotypes and omits some of them. The DNA was the basis for D and trimming; V, J and clone size are from that table. There are 95,000 to 150,000 clones in the sample; about 79% occur only once, and about 5% lies in the top ten. CDR1 KGHSH and CDR2 LQKENI come from the germline V gene. The CDR3 contains 16 residues. The ends were cut back, 2 bases at V and 7 bases at J, with 18 bases in the middle. This sequence joins TRBV18 and TRBJ2-1; D is perhaps TRBD2 (7 bases). The sample taken for sequencing was peripheral blood. This clonotype was sampled from a woman aged 70-85 years with acute or convalescent COVID-19. CDR3 sequence: CASSPIAGAPLNEQFF. In DNA, the CDR3 is TGTGCCAGCTCACCAATTGCGGGGGCCCCCTTAAATGAGCAGTTCTTC.